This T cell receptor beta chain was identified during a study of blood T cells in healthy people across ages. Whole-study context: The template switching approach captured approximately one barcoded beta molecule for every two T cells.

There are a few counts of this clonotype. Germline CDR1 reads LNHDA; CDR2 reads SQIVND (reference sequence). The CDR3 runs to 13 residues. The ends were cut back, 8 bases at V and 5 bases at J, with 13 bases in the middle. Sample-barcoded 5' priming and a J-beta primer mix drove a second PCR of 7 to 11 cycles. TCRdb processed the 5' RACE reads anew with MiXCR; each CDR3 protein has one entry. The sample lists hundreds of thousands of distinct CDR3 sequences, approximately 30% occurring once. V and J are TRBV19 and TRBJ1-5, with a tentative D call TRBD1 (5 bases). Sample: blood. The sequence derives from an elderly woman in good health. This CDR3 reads CASSWSGDQPQHF. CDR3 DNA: TGTGCCAGTTCCTGGTCGGGGGATCAGCCCCAGCATTTT.